In this sample, the clone carrying this T cell receptor beta chain turned up once. The antigen remains unidentified. This entry belongs to a study of T cells in Graves' hyperthyroidism and ophthalmopathy. Germline V gene data show CDR1 as SGHDT and CDR2 as YYEEEE. CDR3 size: 15 residues. The V gene lost 0 bases and the J gene lost 8 bases, with 17 bases spanning the gap. Study-level points and caveats: Median prediction lead before ophthalmopathy onset was 6.5 months with the model.

The CDR3 regions of TCR beta were amplified from RNA transcripts. TCR CDR3 underwent first-round RT-PCR with the HTBI primer set. TCRdb reprocessed the multiplex PCR reads via MiXCR and lists one record per CDR3 protein. The repertoire has over 700,000 distinct CDR3 sequences, 35% of them found once; the top ten carry about a third. This sequence was found in a woman aged 40 to 50 with Graves' hyperthyroidism. The gene calls are TRBV5-6 and TRBJ1-1, with a tentative D call TRBD1 (6 bases). The specimen was blood. The CDR3 region is CASSLELVGATEAFF. The CDR3 bases are TGTGCCAGCAGCTTGGAATTAGTGGGGGCAACAGAAGCTTTCTTT.